This entry is about one TCR beta chain. It has no known antigen specificity. No much larger clone exists at a distance of one base, and base qualities are not known. The data originate from a study of cytomegalovirus exposure and HLA in healthy donors (dated by TCRdb to 2016 to 2017). Study-wide context: An earlier analysis of about 530 of the donors reported about 260 Gb of sequence data and 95 million to 140 million unique TCR beta sequences obtained from some 170 million T cells. An early release that covered several hundred HLA-typed donors contained approximately 300 gigabases of sequencing data and tens of millions of unique TCR sequences. Of the roughly 400 genotyped donors, 65% to 90% fell in the genetic ancestry cluster associated with self-reported Caucasian donors. The aim of the study was to test whether cataloging public T cell receptors could identify signatures of past pathogen exposure. The study profiled the T cell repertoires of hundreds of subjects by immunosequencing and related them to cytomegalovirus serostatus. In addition to the first cohort of 666 subjects, a separate validation cohort of under 150 different subjects was used. To predict cytomegalovirus infection status, the study brought together high-throughput TCR immunosequencing, statistical association of individual TCRs with disease status, and machine learning. In a later analysis, previously published TCR beta repertoires from about 670 donors were re-analyzed and high-resolution HLA genotyping was added so that TCR occurrence patterns could be studied. The later analysis used no new phenotypic data to find candidate immune exposures, relying instead on TCR beta sequences and their occurrence across donors. In an earlier analysis of a few hundred of the donors, high-throughput TCR beta sequencing was used to judge whether each TCR beta V gene segment behaved as functional or pseudogenic. Donor age, sex, ethnicity and CMV serostatus were compiled together with the repertoire data. A later genetic analysis used genome-wide SNP genotypes for about 65% of the 666 donors, treating that subset as a discovery cohort. All discovery cohort repertoires had been generated using a single sequencing platform. HLA typing covered class I and class II loci at four-digit resolution. Typing coverage differed by locus: A, B, C, DRB1 and DQB1 were typed in roughly 620-640 donors, DQA1 in about 500, DPA1 in 606, and DPB1 in 400 to 480. Roughly five DR-DQ haplotypes were handled as single units for association and clustering, since linkage in the cohort was strong. Among several hundred genotyped donors of the cohort, an average of around 250,000 unique TCR beta nucleotide sequences was sequenced per donor, of which 15% to 20% were non-productive. General conclusions and limits of the study: Most CMV-associated TCR beta chains appeared to be HLA-restricted in a later analysis, and the HLA associations seemed to be driven largely by CMV exposure. Assigning TCR associations to individual alleles was difficult when HLA alleles, especially DR and DQ, strongly co-occurred. The sequencing pipeline was judged likely to have produced a cluster of highly shared sequence variants as a technical artifact. A later genetic analysis associated a missense DCLRE1C variant with V-gene and J-gene trimming of TCR beta chains, and an independent cohort replicated the association. CMV serostatus was the only immune exposure information available for the cohort. A further reported finding was that TCR beta sequences accurately predicted the HLA-A and HLA-B alleles for most subjects in the first cohort. At a false discovery rate of 0.05, a later analysis linked about 17,000 TCR beta sequences to specific HLA alleles. In a later analysis, HLA-associated TCR beta chains showed more clonal expansion and lower generation probabilities than non-associated chains that were equally common. The study gave a list of 150 to 200 TCR beta chains associated with cytomegalovirus. A later analysis found that TCR association rates varied across HLA loci, with DRB1 alleles showing the most associated TCRs and HLA-C alleles the fewest. In both the original and validation cohorts, the classifier was reported to diagnose cytomegalovirus status with high specificity and sensitivity. An earlier analysis of approximately 570 of the donors showed that most TCR beta V segments appeared in productive rearrangements either about 87% or about 30% of the time, which broadly matched IMGT annotations. Some IMGT-functional V segments, including TRBV6-2 and TRBV6-3, could not be told apart with the 87-base-pair reads, so those segments were excluded. Three of the identified cytomegalovirus-associated TCR beta chains were confirmed in vitro to be specific for cytomegalovirus antigens. Because HLA typing was missing for some donors at each locus, association tests included only the typed subset. Because counts were too low, roughly 18 rarely observed V segments, including chromosome 9 orphons, were left out of the earlier analysis of about 620 of the donors. The cohort was sequenced for TCR beta chains only, and without alpha or paired-chain data the features that could be detected were limited. Presence/absence analyses assumed roughly uniform sequencing depth across donors, an assumption that may not hold. According to a later genetic analysis, donors in an Asian-associated ancestry cluster had fewer N-insertions in productive TCRs than the roughly 670-donor mean. Correlated functional status among segregating V segments might be attributable to linkage disequilibrium, but an unknown experimental factor could not be ruled out. Most TCR sequences were seen in very few donors, while some public TCRs were found in many individuals. It was suggested by the authors that the approach could potentially be generalized to other disease states and immunological phenotypes. A later analysis reported that several top co-occurrence clusters appeared linked to parvovirus B19, influenza, CMV and Epstein-Barr virus.

Here V drops 6 bases and J drops 8 bases, and the junction holds 15 bases not matched to any gene. The CDR3 contains 15 residues, cysteine and phenylalanine counted. Only the CDR3 DNA stays, 45 bases, in frame from base 1. As encoded in the germline V gene, CDR1 is MDHEN while CDR2 is SYDVKM. Libraries were built with the immunoSEQ multiplex PCR assay. The multiplex PCR relied on a mix of 60 forward primers for TCR Vbeta segments and 13 reverse primers for TCR Jbeta segments. Amplification of the CDR3 region of rearranged TCR beta genes was performed with a multiplex PCR assay on genomic DNA. On the Illumina HiSeq System, the amplified TCR beta libraries were sequenced as 87-base-pair reads. Processing in the source paper ran as follows. A later analysis counted about 80 million unique TCR beta chains across the 550 to 800 repertoires, and about 10 million of these chains were shared by at least two donors. A nearest-neighbor algorithm error-corrected the raw reads and collapsed the reads into unique sequences, merging closely related sequences to remove PCR and sequencing errors. CDR3 sequences were aligned to IMGT reference sequences to assign V, D and J gene segments. For a sequence to be retained, a match of at least six nucleotides was required to both a V gene segment and a J gene segment. A rearrangement counted as productive if the CDR3 had no stop codons and remained in frame with V and J, and every other rearrangement counted as non-productive. Following IMGT convention, CDR3 was defined as the stretch from the second conserved V-encoded cysteine up to the conserved J-encoded phenylalanine. The earlier analysis of 587 of the donors excluded sequences that lacked an unambiguous match to a single V gene segment. In an earlier analysis of 587 of the donors, V segments were called functional above 56.7% productive rearrangements and were called segregating when the between-donor standard deviation exceeded 5%. A statistical classification framework was built for diagnosing cytomegalovirus status from the catalog of TCR beta chain sequences. In a later analysis, V and J genes were assigned by comparing TCR nucleotide sequences against IMGT/GENE-DB human TR gene sequences. A later analysis assigned CDR3 sequences and most-parsimonious VDJ recombination scenarios with the TCRdist pipeline. A later analysis defined each TCR beta chain by its CDR3 amino acid sequence plus V-gene family, and excluded reads lacking a unique V-gene family. To address suspected cross-contamination and a sequencing artifact, a later analysis removed a few hundred highly shared, low-generation-probability nucleotide sequences. A later analysis calculated a clonal expansion index for each public chain from normalized within-repertoire ranks of inferred template counts. In a later analysis, generation probabilities were computed with a VDJ recombination model fitted to out-of-frame rearrangements, and the resulting probabilities were checked against IGoR. In a later analysis, hypergeometric tests were used to score TCR-TCR, TCR-HLA and TCR-CMV co-occurrence, with a repertoire-size bias correction applied to TCR pairs. False discovery rates were estimated in a later analysis by permuting HLA or CMV assignments 20 times. In a later analysis, co-occurring TCRs were grouped using DBSCAN, and TCRdist sequence similarity was added for clustering within HLA-allele-positive subsets. Repertoires with fewer than 30,000 or more than 120,000 public chains, plus five repertoires with anomalous nucleotide sharing, were excluded from co-occurrence clustering. The table was pulled from immuneACCESS by TCRdb, which kept in-frame rearrangements only. Such tables lose some clones; where checked, under half of the loss comes from unresolved V genes, and the rest has no known cause. The D gene and trimming were derived from the DNA, and the V and J assignments and clone size from that table. This sample gives about 160,000 clones in total; about 60% of them show up just once. Clones ranked in the top ten supply roughly 7% of the sample.

The cohort was made up of around 720 healthy bone marrow donors. All cohort members were sampled while nominally healthy, although unrecorded immune exposures were likely present. The donor tested CMV seropositive and was one of the 289 seropositive cohort members. Every donor gave a peripheral blood sample, and the peripheral blood mononuclear cells from that sample were used for TCR beta sequencing. Genomic DNA extraction from the blood cell samples was performed with the Qiagen DNeasy Blood Extraction Kit. The specimen sequenced was PBMCs. The chain couples TRBV28 to TRBJ1-2; 7 bases in the middle match TRBD1. The source is an older woman in good health and CMV-seropositive. The CDR3 reads CASSTLPTGVGGYTF. The DNA sequence is as follows: TGTGCCAGCAGCACCCTGCCTACAGGGGTGGGCGGCTACACCTTC.